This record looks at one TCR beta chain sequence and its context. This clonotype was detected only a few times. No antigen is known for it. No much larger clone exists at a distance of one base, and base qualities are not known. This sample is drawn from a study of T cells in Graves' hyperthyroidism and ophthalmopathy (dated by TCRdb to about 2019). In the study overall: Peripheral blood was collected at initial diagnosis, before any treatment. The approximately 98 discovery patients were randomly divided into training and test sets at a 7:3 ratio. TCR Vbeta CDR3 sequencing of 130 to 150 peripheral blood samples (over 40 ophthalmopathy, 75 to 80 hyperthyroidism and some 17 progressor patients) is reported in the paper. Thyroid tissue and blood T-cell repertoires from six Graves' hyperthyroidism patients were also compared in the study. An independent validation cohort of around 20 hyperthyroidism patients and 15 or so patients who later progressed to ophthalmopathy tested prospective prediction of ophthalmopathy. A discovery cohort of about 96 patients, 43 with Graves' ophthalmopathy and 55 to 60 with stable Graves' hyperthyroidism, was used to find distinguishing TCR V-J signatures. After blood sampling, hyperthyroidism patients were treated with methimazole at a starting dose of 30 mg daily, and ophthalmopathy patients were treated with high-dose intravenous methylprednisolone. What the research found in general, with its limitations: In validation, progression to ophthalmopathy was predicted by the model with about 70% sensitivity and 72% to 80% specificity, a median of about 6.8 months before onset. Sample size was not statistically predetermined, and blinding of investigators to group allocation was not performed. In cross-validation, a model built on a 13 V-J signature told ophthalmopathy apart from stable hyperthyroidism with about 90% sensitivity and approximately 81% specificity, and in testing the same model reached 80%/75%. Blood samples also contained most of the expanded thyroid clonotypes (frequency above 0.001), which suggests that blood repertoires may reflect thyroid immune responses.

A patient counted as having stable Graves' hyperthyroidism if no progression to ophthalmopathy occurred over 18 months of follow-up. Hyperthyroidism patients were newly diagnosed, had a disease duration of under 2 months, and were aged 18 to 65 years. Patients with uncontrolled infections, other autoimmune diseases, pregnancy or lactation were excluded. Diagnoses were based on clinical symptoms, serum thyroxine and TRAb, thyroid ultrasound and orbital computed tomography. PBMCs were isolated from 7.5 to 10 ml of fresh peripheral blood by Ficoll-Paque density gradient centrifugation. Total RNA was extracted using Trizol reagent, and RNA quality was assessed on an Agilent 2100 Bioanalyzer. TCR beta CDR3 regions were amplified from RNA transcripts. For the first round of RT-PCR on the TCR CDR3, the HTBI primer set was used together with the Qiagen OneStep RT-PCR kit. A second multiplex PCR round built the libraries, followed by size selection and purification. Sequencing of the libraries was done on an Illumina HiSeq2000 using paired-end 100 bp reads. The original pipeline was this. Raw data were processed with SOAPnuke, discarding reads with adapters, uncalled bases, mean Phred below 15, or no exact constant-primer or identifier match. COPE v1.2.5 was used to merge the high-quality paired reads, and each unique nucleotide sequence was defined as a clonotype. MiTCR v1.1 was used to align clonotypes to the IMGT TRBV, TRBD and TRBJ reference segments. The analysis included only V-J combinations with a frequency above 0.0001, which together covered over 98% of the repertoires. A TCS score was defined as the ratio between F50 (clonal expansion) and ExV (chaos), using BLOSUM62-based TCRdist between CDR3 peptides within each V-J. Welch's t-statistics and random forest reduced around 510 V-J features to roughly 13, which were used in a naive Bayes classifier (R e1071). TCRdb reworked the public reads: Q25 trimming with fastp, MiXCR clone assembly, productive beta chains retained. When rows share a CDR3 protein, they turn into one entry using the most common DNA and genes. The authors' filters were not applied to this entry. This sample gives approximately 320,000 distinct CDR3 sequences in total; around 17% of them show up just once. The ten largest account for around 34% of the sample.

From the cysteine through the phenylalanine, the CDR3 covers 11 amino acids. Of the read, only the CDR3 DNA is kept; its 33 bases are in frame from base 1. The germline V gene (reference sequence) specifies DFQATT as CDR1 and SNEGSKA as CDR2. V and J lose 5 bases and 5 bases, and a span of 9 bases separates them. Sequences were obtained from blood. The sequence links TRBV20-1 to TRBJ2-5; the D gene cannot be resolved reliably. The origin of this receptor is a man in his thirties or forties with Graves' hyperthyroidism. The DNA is TGCAGTGCTTCGGACGGGGAGACCCAGTACTTC. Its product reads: CSASDGETQYF.